These T cell receptor beta chains were read from a single sample in a study of vaccination and CD4 T cells after COVID-19. These receptors' antigens are unknown. Via MiXCR, TCRdb re-called the PCR reads, giving one row per CDR3 protein. This table has about 23,000 distinct CDR3 sequences, roughly 50% appearing once. What was sequenced was CD4+ T cells from blood, cultured in vitro. These receptor sequences come from a human donor who had recovered from COVID-19. Each CDR3 is given with its conserved first and last residue. The D gene is left open where the match is weak. A clone size is listed for some rows: how often the clone was seen (once, few, many), or a class if it is expanded.

j_call,clone_size,d_call,v_call,cdr3_nt,cdr3_aa
TRBJ2-2,.,TRBD2,TRBV11-3,TGTGCCAGCAGCTCCCGGACTAGTCACGGGGAGCTGTTTTTT,CASSSRTSHGELFF
TRBJ1-5,few,.,TRBV6-1,TGTGCCAGCAGCCAGACAGTTTATAGCAATCAGCCCCAGCATTTT,CASSQTVYSNQPQHF
TRBJ2-7,.,TRBD2,TRBV7-2,TGTGCCAGCAGCTTATATGGCCCGGAGCGGGGAGCCTACGAGCAGTACTTC,CASSLYGPERGAYEQYF
TRBJ2-2,.,.,TRBV19,TGTGCCAGTACTGGTCTCGCGACCGGGGAGCTGTTTTTT,CASTGLATGELFF
TRBJ2-3,few,TRBD1,TRBV11-3,TGTGCCAGCAGTCGCCGGACAGGTAGCACAGATACGCAGTATTTT,CASSRRTGSTDTQYF
TRBJ2-1,.,.,TRBV7-2,TGTGCCAGCAGCTTCGTCGAAGGGAATGAGCAGTTCTTC,CASSFVEGNEQFF
TRBJ1-2,.,.,TRBV6-2/TRBV6-3,TGTGCCAGCAGTTCGCCCACCGTGGACACCGCCCGCGGCTACACCTTC,CASSSPTVDTARGYTF
TRBJ1-3,few,.,TRBV19,TGTGCCAGTAGTACCATAGGGTCTGGAAACACCATATATTTT,CASSTIGSGNTIYF
TRBJ1-4,.,.,TRBV7-2,TGTGCCAGCAGCCCTCAACCGATGGGGGGTGGTGAAAAACTGTTTTTT,CASSPQPMGGGEKLFF
TRBJ2-3,.,TRBD2,TRBV7-9,TGTGCCAGCAGCTTAGGGACTAGCAGGACAGATACGCAGTATTTT,CASSLGTSRTDTQYF
TRBJ2-3,few,TRBD2,TRBV25-1,TGTGCCAGCAGTGAATTGGGGAGGGAGAACACAGATACGCAGTATTTT,CASSELGRENTDTQYF
TRBJ2-3,.,TRBD2,TRBV7-6,TGTGCCAGCAGGCGACTAGCGGGAGGTTCAGATACGCAGTATTTT,CASRRLAGGSDTQYF
TRBJ1-2,.,.,TRBV27,TGTGCCAGCAGAGGGACTGGGGGGAACTATGGCTACACCTTC,CASRGTGGNYGYTF
TRBJ2-5,few,.,TRBV6-5,TGTGCCAGCAGTTACTTTAAAGGGGGTGCCCAAGAGACCCAGTACTTC,CASSYFKGGAQETQYF
TRBJ1-2,few,.,TRBV5-4,TGTGCCAGCAGGGAACGGGACAACGGTGACTATGGCTACACCTTC,CASRERDNGDYGYTF
TRBJ2-5,.,.,TRBV20-1,TGCAGTGCAGCCGGACAGCAAGAGACCCAGTACTTC,CSAAGQQETQYF
TRBJ2-4,.,.,TRBV20-1,TGCAGTGTCGGACGCGGCGCCAAAAACATTCAGTACTTC,CSVGRGAKNIQYF
TRBJ2-5,.,TRBD2,TRBV5-1,TGCGCCAGCAGCTTGGGACTAGCGGGGCCCCAAGAGACCCAGTACTTC,CASSLGLAGPQETQYF
TRBJ2-5,.,.,TRBV2,TGTGCCAGCAGGGCCGCCGGGGAGACCCAGTACTTC,CASRAAGETQYF
TRBJ2-7,.,TRBD2,TRBV27,TGTGCCAGCAGTTTATTGGGCGGGAGGAGGGTAAGCGAGCAGTACTTC,CASSLLGGRRVSEQYF
TRBJ1-5,.,TRBD1,TRBV19,TGTGCCAGTGGGGCCGGAGGGGGCGCAAACCAGCCCCAGCATTTT,CASGAGGGANQPQHF